Presented here are 29 T cell receptor beta chains from one specimen sequenced in a study of beta chain features in type 1 diabetes. Expressed TCRB transcripts were sequenced, since all the RNA that had been isolated was reverse transcribed. Only in-frame clones appear in the TCRdb table, and some are missing; sequencing was by immunoSEQ multiplex PCR. The sample carries under 550,000 clones, roughly 11% recorded once. The specimen sequenced was naive CD4+ T cells from blood. The receptor source for this set is a woman younger than 30 in good health.

V usage is TRBV2 and J usage is TRBJ2-7; D is perhaps TRBD1 (5 bases). Germline V gene sequence: CDR1 SNHLY, CDR2 FYNNEI. The CDR3 length is 14 residues. Between the trimmed V and J ends, which lost 5 bases and 0 bases, there was a span of 11 bases. CDR3 nucleotide sequence: TGTGCCAGCAGTTTCAGGGAAAGCTCCTACGAGCAGTACGTC. It is translated as CASSFRESSYEQYV.

This sequence joins TRBV27 and TRBJ2-7; TRBD1 agrees at 7 bases. Germline V CDR1 and CDR2: MNHEY, SMNVEV (reference sequence). The CDR3 length is 15 residues. The J segment lost 2 bases and the V segment lost 3 bases, leaving 7 bases of the junction unmatched. The DNA for the CDR3 is TGTGCCAGCAGTTTCATCCGGGACAGAACCTACGAGCAGTACGTC. This translates into CASSFIRDRTYEQYV.

The chain combines TRBV6-4 with TRBJ2-3, with D unclear. Germline loops: CDR1 MRHNA, CDR2 SNTAGT. The CDR3 has 13 residues. Trimming took 4 bases from V and 6 from J, leaving 11 bases between them. The CDR3 region has the DNA TGTGCCAGCAGTGCAAGCGAGTGGGATACGCAGTATTTT. Protein: CASSASEWDTQYF.

This clone was seen only a few times. This chain links TRBV29-1 with TRBJ2-5; TRBD1 matches 7 bases. The CDR3 spans 14 residues. Trimming removed 6 bases from V and 4 bases from J; junction bases left unmatched: 11. Germline assignment: CDR1 SQVTM and CDR2 ANQGSEA. Here the CDR3 DNA reads TGCAGCGTGAAAAGGGACAGCCAGGTAGAGACCCAGTACTTC. This translates into CSVKRDSQVETQYF.

This clone was seen a few times. CDR3 sequence: CASSLSRRTDTQYF. The CDR3 coding sequence is TGTGCCAGCAGCTTATCTAGACGCACAGATACGCAGTATTTT. V and J are TRBV5-4 and TRBJ2-3, with D hard to call. The ends were cut back, 2 bases at V and 1 base at J, with 8 bases in the middle. Germline CDR1 is SGHNT and CDR2 is YYREEE (reference sequence). The CDR3 loop spans 14 amino acids.

This clone occurred a few times. J is TRBJ1-2 and V is TRBV5-1; the D gene is possibly TRBD1 (5 bases). Trimming shortened V by 0 bases and J by 4 bases, and 10 bases separated the two germline ends. CDR1 is SGHRS and CDR2 is YFSETQ in the germline V gene. The CDR3 is 14 residues long. The CDR3 sequence: CASSLGQTSYGYTF. For the CDR3, the DNA is TGCGCCAGCAGCTTGGGACAGACATCCTATGGCTACACCTTC.

This clone has only a few counts. The chain has TRBV28 and TRBJ2-3, with D tentatively TRBD2 (6 bases). Trimming took 6 bases from V and 8 from J, leaving 18 bases between them. The CDR3 spans 14 residues. CDR1 MDHEN and CDR2 SYDVKM come from the germline V gene. In DNA, the CDR3 is TGTGCCAGCAGCCCACGGAGGGATGTGGTTACGCAGTATTTT. This sequence encodes CASSPRRDVVTQYF.

This clone was found a few times. This chain joins TRBV2 and TRBJ2-7; no clear D. Germline CDR1 is SNHLY and CDR2 is FYNNEI. This CDR3 region has 11 residues. V lost 6 bases to trimming and J lost 5 bases, with 8 bases between them. DNA of the CDR3: TGTGCCAGCAGAGCTAGGCACGAGCAGTACTTC. Protein: CASRARHEQYF.

This clone was seen a handful of times. This chain connects TRBV7-2 to TRBJ2-5, with D unresolved. There are 14 residues in the CDR3. V shed 5 bases and J shed 2 bases, with 12 bases lying between them. Germline CDR1 is SGHTA and CDR2 is FQGNSA. The CDR3 region has the DNA TGTGCCAGCAGCCAAGACCACGGACAAGAGACCCAGTACTTC. Translated: CASSQDHGQETQYF.

The chain employs TRBV11-2 and TRBJ2-3; 13 bases agree with TRBD2. V shed 3 bases and J 1 base; nucleotides not matched to a gene: 4. The CDR3 is made up of 17 amino acids. Germline V gives CDR1 SGHAT, CDR2 FQNNGV. CDR3 nucleotides: TGTGCCAGCAGCTTCCTGGGGACTAGCGGGGGCACAGATACGCAGTATTTT. This sequence encodes CASSFLGTSGGTDTQYF.

This clone was recorded a few times. The chain carries TRBV6-5 and TRBJ1-6; a possible D gene is TRBD1 (6 bases). Germline-derived CDR1 and CDR2 are MNHEY and SVGAGI. The CDR3 extends over 16 amino acids. Trimming cost V 0 bases and J 4 bases, with 10 bases left between them. This CDR3 reads CASSYSKGGYNSPLHF. CDR3 bases: TGTGCCAGCAGTTACTCGAAAGGGGGTTATAATTCACCCCTCCACTTT.

This clone was seen more than once but under ten times. The V call is TRBV6-5, the J call TRBJ1-5; 10 nucleotides match TRBD1. The CDR3 is 15 residues long. The ends lost 6 bases at V and 1 base at J; junction bases unmatched: 3. The germline V gene has CDR1 MNHEY and CDR2 SVGAGI. CDR3: CASSTDRGSNQPQHF. DNA for the CDR3: TGTGCCAGCAGCACGGACAGGGGGAGCAATCAGCCCCAGCATTTT.

CDR3 sequence: CASSAFGTVNTGELFF. Written as DNA, the CDR3 is TGTGCCAGCAGCGCATTCGGGACAGTGAACACCGGGGAGCTGTTTTTT. The J gene is TRBJ2-2, the V gene TRBV9, with 7 bases identical to TRBD1. Germline trimming cut 3 bases from V and 1 base from J; bases unmatched to any gene: 6. The CDR3 totals 16 residues. The germline V gene has CDR1 SGDLS and CDR2 YYNGEE.

V usage is TRBV11-3 and J usage is TRBJ2-3; maybe TRBD1 (6 bases). Deletions cut 5 bases from V and 1 base from J, with 10 bases between. Germline values: CDR1 SGHNT, CDR2 YENEEA. The CDR3 extends over 14 amino acids. The CDR3 here is CASSKQGGTDTQYF. DNA of the CDR3: TGTGCCAGCAGCAAACAGGGCGGCACAGATACGCAGTATTTT.

The J gene is TRBJ2-7, the V gene TRBV7-2; the D gene is possibly TRBD2 (5 bases). V lost 2 bases and J 5 bases, leaving 10 bases between the germline ends. CDR3 length equals 13 residues. Germline assignment: CDR1 SGHTA and CDR2 FQGNSA. The CDR3 sequence: CASSLRDSHEQYF. DNA for the CDR3: TGTGCCAGCAGCTTACGGGATAGTCACGAGCAGTACTTC.

This clone appeared a few times. The J gene is TRBJ2-5, the V gene TRBV2; D gene unclear. CDR1 SNHLY and CDR2 FYNNEI come from the germline V gene. V was trimmed by 6 bases and J by 7 bases, leaving 12 bases between them. The CDR3 runs to 12 residues. The CDR3 loop is CASRPPSGTQYF. CDR3 nucleotide sequence: TGTGCCAGCAGACCCCCATCCGGGACCCAGTACTTC.

The V gene is TRBV9, the J gene TRBJ1-5; D remains unclear. The CDR3 is 14 amino acids. Germline V gene sequence: CDR1 SGDLS, CDR2 YYNGEE. Trimming shortened V by 3 bases and J by 0 bases, and 7 bases separated the two germline ends. CDR3 region: CASSAQNSNQPQHF. The CDR3 DNA sequence: TGTGCCAGCAGCGCCCAGAATAGCAATCAGCCCCAGCATTTT.

The chain links TRBV15 to TRBJ1-2, with TRBD1 as a possible D gene (5 bases). Trimming pared 1 base from V and 7 bases from J, leaving 13 bases between. The CDR3 loop spans 14 amino acids. Germline V CDR1 and CDR2: LNHNV, YYDKDF (reference sequence). In DNA, the CDR3 is TGTGCCACCAGCAGAGGAGGCAGGGTTGGTGGCTACACCTTC. As protein: CATSRGGRVGGYTF.

This clone has a handful of counts. The chain couples TRBV7-2 to TRBJ2-2; D is unclear. The CDR3 covers 14 residues. The V end lost 1 base, the J end lost 6 bases, and 9 bases lay between the germline ends. The V gene's germline CDR1 is SGHTA and CDR2 FQGNSA. CDR3 nucleotides: TGTGCCAGCAGCTTAGGTTTTACGGCCGGGGAGCTGTTTTTT. Amino acids: CASSLGFTAGELFF.

The chain recombines TRBV5-4 with TRBJ2-1; TRBD1 matches 8 bases. With V trimmed by 5 bases and J by 4 bases, 8 bases remained unmatched. Germline lookup yields CDR1 SGHNT and CDR2 YYREEE (reference sequence). The CDR3 is 15 residues long. The CDR3 DNA sequence: TGTGCCAGCAGAAGGACAGGGCGCAGTTACAATGAGCAGTTCTTC. Protein product: CASRRTGRSYNEQFF.

This clone was detected a few times. This chain connects TRBV29-1 to TRBJ2-1, with D possibly being TRBD1 (5 bases). Trimming shortened V by 7 bases and J by 6 bases, and 10 bases separated the two germline ends. The V gene's germline CDR1 is SQVTM and CDR2 ANQGSEA. This CDR3 has 11 amino acids. CDR3 residues: CSGGDANEQFF. The CDR3 DNA is TGCAGCGGGGGCGACGCCAATGAGCAGTTCTTC.

This clone was observed a handful of times. V gene TRBV18 combines with J gene TRBJ2-2; 9 bases align to TRBD2. Germline CDR1 reads KGHSH; CDR2 reads LQKENI. This CDR3 spans 17 amino acids. Trimming cost V 4 bases and J 3 bases; bases outside gene matches: 9. The CDR3 nucleotides read TGTGCCAGCTCACACTACTTAGCGGGAGAGGACACCGGGGAGCTGTTTTTT. Protein: CASSHYLAGEDTGELFF.

This clone has only a few counts. V is TRBV16 and J is TRBJ1-4; D gene uncertain. Germline V gene lookup returns CDR1 KGHSY and CDR2 FQNENV. Trimming removed 1 base at V and 11 bases at J, with 5 bases between. The CDR3 covers 11 residues. DNA of the CDR3: TGTGCCAGCAGCCAATTCGAGAAACTGTTTTTT. This sequence encodes CASSQFEKLFF.

This chain links TRBV7-9 with TRBJ2-7; the D is unclear. The CDR3 length is 14 residues. Trimming shortened V by 0 bases and J by 2 bases, and 8 bases separated the two germline ends. The germline CDR1 and CDR2 sequences are SEHNR and FQNEAQ (reference sequence). The CDR3 DNA is TGTGCCAGCAGCTTAGCGAGAGAACCCTACGAGCAGTACTTC. Its protein is CASSLAREPYEQYF.

As to this clone: Other DNA sequences of this sample code for an identical CDR3. The rearrangement joins TRBV5-1 to TRBJ2-5; D is unclear. The V gene's germline CDR1 is SGHRS and CDR2 YFSETQ. The V gene lost 2 bases and the J gene lost 3 bases, with 8 bases spanning the gap. The CDR3 totals 13 residues. The CDR3 protein is CASSFSPEETQYF. CDR3 nucleotide sequence: TGCGCCAGCAGCTTTAGCCCCGAAGAGACCCAGTACTTC.

The chain employs TRBV30 and TRBJ1-3; D call uncertain. The CDR3 totals 15 residues. Trimming removed 2 bases from V and 4 bases from J, with 15 bases in between. Germline lookup yields CDR1 GTSNPN and CDR2 SVGIG (reference sequence). CDR3 DNA sequence: TGTGCCTGGAGTCCCCCGGGCCAGACAGGAAACACCATATATTTT. It codes for CAWSPPGQTGNTIYF.

This clone was seen more than once but under ten times. V and J are TRBV27 and TRBJ1-2; D might be TRBD1 (6 bases). With 5 bases removed from V and 4 bases from J, the gap between germline ends came to 17 bases. Germline CDR1 reads MNHEY; CDR2 reads SMNVEV (reference sequence). The CDR3 loop spans 15 amino acids. The CDR3 nucleotides are TGTGCCAGCAGTCAGGGACCGGGGGGCGCCTATGGCTACACCTTC. Protein sequence: CASSQGPGGAYGYTF.

Comments on this clone: The sample contains more than one DNA sequence encoding this CDR3. J is TRBJ1-2 and V is TRBV30, with no clear D. Trimming took off 3 bases at V and 2 bases at J, with 4 bases between the two ends. The germline V gene encodes CDR1 GTSNPN and CDR2 SVGIG (reference sequence). This CDR3 has 11 residues. CDR3 residues: CAWSVNYGYTF. CDR3 in DNA: TGTGCCTGGAGCGTGAACTATGGCTACACCTTC.

This clone showed up just a few times. The CDR3 DNA is TGTGCCAGCAGCCAGAGCGGGTCTTGGGGCAATGAGCAGTTCTTC. Translated: CASSQSGSWGNEQFF. This chain links TRBV5-6 with TRBJ2-1; a weak D match, TRBD2 (6 bases). This CDR3 is built from 15 residues. Germline V gene lookup returns CDR1 SGHDT and CDR2 YYEEEE. Trimming cost V 4 bases and J 6 bases, with 17 bases left between them.